This T cell receptor (beta chain) was documented in a study of shared T cell receptors in the human thymus. Germline V gene lookup returns CDR1 GTSNPN and CDR2 SVGIG (reference sequence). The CDR3 loop spans 12 amino acids. Trimming at V came to 4 bases and at J to 6 bases, leaving 5 bases not matched to a gene. Clones were read by immunoSEQ multiplex PCR, and TCRdb kept only the in-frame ones, dropping some. The data show more than 550,000 clones, 70% to 90% seen once. These sequences were also reported in another study, on human thymus T cells. That report adds: Thymus specimens were resections from corrective heart surgery. Gene usage for V and J segments appeared biased in thymic and blood repertoires. Thymic repertoires from unrelated individuals overlapped highly, related research reported.

This clonotype was obtained from a girl less than two years old with a congenital heart defect. Sequenced material: thymocytes. The chain is built from TRBV30 and TRBJ2-7; 8 bases match TRBD2. The CDR3 DNA sequence: TGTGCCTGGATTAGCGGGGCCCGCGAGCAGTACTTC. Its translation: CAWISGAREQYF.